A selection of T cell receptor beta chains follows, all from one sample in a study of cytomegalovirus exposure and HLA in healthy donors. Repertoires were generated with immunoSEQ multiplex PCR, while TCRdb's copy carries only in-frame clones and drops some. The sample has tens of thousands of clones, about 85% seen once. The sequencing sample was made of PBMCs. These receptors were obtained from a girl aged 2 to 10 in good health and CMV-seropositive. The CDR3 runs from the conserved cysteine through the conserved F or W. The order of the fields is J gene, V gene, clone size, D gene, CDR3 DNA, CDR3 protein. The D gene is left open where the match is weak. Only some rows state a clone size, as once, few, many or a class for expanded clones.

TRBJ2-3,TRBV18,-,-,TGTGCCAGCTCACCACCGAGCGGGGATACGCAGTATTTT,CASSPPSGDTQYF
TRBJ2-5,TRBV28,-,TRBD1,TGTGCCAGCAGTTTTAGGAGTTGGGACAGGGTTCATGGGACCCAGTACTTC,CASSFRSWDRVHGTQYF
TRBJ2-7,TRBV4-3,once,-,TGCGCCAGCAGCCCTGAGGCAGGGACCTACGAGCAGTACTTC,CASSPEAGTYEQYF
TRBJ1-2,TRBV5-6,-,-,TGTGCCAGCAGCTCTCGGACAGTGATTCGAGGGAGCTATGGCTACACCTTC,CASSSRTVIRGSYGYTF
TRBJ2-3,TRBV30,-,-,TGTGCCTGGAGCTTAGGGGGTGGCACAGATACGCAGTATTTT,CAWSLGGGTDTQYF
TRBJ2-5,TRBV21-1,-,-,TGTGCCAGCAGCTTCCGGGACAGTCAGTACCAAGAGACCCAGTACTTC,CASSFRDSQYQETQYF
TRBJ1-3,TRBV10-2,once,-,TGCGCCAGCAGTGAGTCAGGGGGCTCTGGAAACACCATATATTTT,CASSESGGSGNTIYF
TRBJ1-2,TRBV28,-,TRBD1,TGTGCCAGCACGGTGGACAGGGCGGATGGCTACACCTTC,CASTVDRADGYTF
TRBJ2-6,TRBV5-1,-,-,TGCGCCAGCAGCCCTGGGCCCTACTCTGGGGCCAACGTCCTGACTTTC,CASSPGPYSGANVLTF
TRBJ2-1,TRBV29-1,few,-,TGCAGCGTAAGGCAGGGAATCTACAATGAGCAGTTCTTC,CSVRQGIYNEQFF
TRBJ1-5,TRBV7-2,few,TRBD1,TGTGCCAGCAGCTTGTCAGGGGGTATGGATCAGCCCCAGCATTTT,CASSLSGGMDQPQHF
TRBJ1-2,TRBV29-1,-,-,TGCAGCGTTGATGGGACTGGGAGGGGTGGCTACACCTTC,CSVDGTGRGGYTF
TRBJ1-2,TRBV30,-,-,TGTGCCTGGAGGCTCGCGACAGGACTTAGGGGCTATGGCTACACCTTC,CAWRLATGLRGYGYTF
TRBJ2-1,TRBV5-4,-,-,TGTGCCAGCAGCTTGGGTCCGGGTGAGCAGTTCTTC,CASSLGPGEQFF
TRBJ2-7,TRBV6-5,-,-,TGTGCCAGCAGTTACTATTCGCCGGGTTCCACCTACGAGCAGTACTTC,CASSYYSPGSTYEQYF
TRBJ1-3,TRBV5-1,-,-,TGCGCCAGCAGCAGGACAGTCTCTGGAAACACCATATATTTT,CASSRTVSGNTIYF
TRBJ1-5,TRBV4-1,-,TRBD1,TGCGCCAGCAGTTCCGGGACAGGGAAAAATCAGCCCCAGCATTTT,CASSSGTGKNQPQHF
TRBJ1-1,TRBV6-5,-,-,TGTGCCAGCAACCTCGGAGCGCGCACTGAAGCTTTCTTT,CASNLGARTEAFF
TRBJ1-2,TRBV12-5,-,-,TGTGCTAGTGCCCAGGGGAACGGAATCTATGGCTACACCTTC,CASAQGNGIYGYTF
TRBJ1-2,TRBV10-3,-,TRBD1,TGTGCCATCAGTGAGGGACAGGCTTATGGCTACACCTTC,CAISEGQAYGYTF
TRBJ1-2,TRBV6-1,once,-,TGTGCCAGCAGTGAAGCGCCGTCAGTGGAGCTCTATGGCTACACCTTC,CASSEAPSVELYGYTF
TRBJ2-4,TRBV7-2,-,-,TGTGCCAGCAGCTTACGGCCGCGGTTAGCCAAAAACATTCAGTACTTC,CASSLRPRLAKNIQYF
TRBJ1-4,TRBV5-1,-,-,TGCGCCAGCACCGGGGGGGGGAGTAATGAAAAACTGTTTTTT,CASTGGGSNEKLFF
TRBJ1-5,TRBV5-6,-,-,TGTGCCAGCAGCTTGTCAGGTGGAAGCAATCAGCCCCAGCATTTT,CASSLSGGSNQPQHF
TRBJ2-1,TRBV4-1,-,-,TGCGCCAGCAGCCAAGCGGGGAGGGGGGACTACAATGAGCAGTTCTTC,CASSQAGRGDYNEQFF
TRBJ1-1,TRBV15,-,-,TGTGCCACCAGCAGAGTGCAGGACACTGAAGCTTTCTTT,CATSRVQDTEAFF
TRBJ2-1,TRBV6-1,-,TRBD2,TGTGCCAGCACCGTAGGGCTAGCGGGAGGGAATGAGCAGTTCTTC,CASTVGLAGGNEQFF
TRBJ1-2,TRBV28,-,-,TGTGCCAGCAGTCCCGGGACACACTATGGCTACACCTTC,CASSPGTHYGYTF
TRBJ1-1,TRBV6-1,-,-,TGTGCCAGTAGTATGCAGGACATGAACACTGAAGCTTTCTTT,CASSMQDMNTEAFF
TRBJ2-4,TRBV25-1,-,TRBD1,TGTGCCAGCAGTGAATCCGGGACAGGGTCCTCCAAAAACATTCAGTACTTC,CASSESGTGSSKNIQYF
TRBJ2-3,TRBV9,-,TRBD2,TGTGCCAGCAGCACCCGGACTAGCGTAGATACGCAGTATTTT,CASSTRTSVDTQYF
TRBJ2-1,TRBV7-9,-,-,TGTGCCAGCAGCTTAGGAGGGGGGGTTACCTACAATGAGCAGTTCTTC,CASSLGGGVTYNEQFF
TRBJ2-1,TRBV7-3,-,TRBD1,TGTGCCAGCAGCTTACAGGGGGTGGGCAATGAGCAGTTCTTC,CASSLQGVGNEQFF
TRBJ1-5,TRBV5-8,-,-,TGTGCCAGCAGCTTAGAGGACTATTATAGCAATCAGCCCCAGCATTTT,CASSLEDYYSNQPQHF
TRBJ1-1,TRBV29-1,-,-,TGCAGCGTTGAACTACAGTTGAACACTGAAGCTTTCTTT,CSVELQLNTEAFF
TRBJ1-4,TRBV6-5,-,-,TGTGCCAGCAGTCGGGGGACTTTTAATGAAAAACTGTTTTTT,CASSRGTFNEKLFF
TRBJ2-2,TRBV28,-,-,TGTGCCAGCAACCCTGCGGGAACGCATCTTCCGAACACCGGGGAGCTGTTTTTT,CASNPAGTHLPNTGELFF
TRBJ2-7,TRBV4-2,-,TRBD1,TGTGCCAGCAGCCCCCTAGGGACAGAGACCTACGAGCAGTACTTC,CASSPLGTETYEQYF
TRBJ1-1,TRBV7-2,-,TRBD1,TGTGCCAGCAGCTTAGATCAATTGGGGACAGGGGGCCGGACTGAAGCTTTCTTT,CASSLDQLGTGGRTEAFF
TRBJ1-1,TRBV2,-,-,TGTGCCAGCAGTGAAAGGGGGACATTTACTGCTTTCTTT,CASSERGTFTAFF
TRBJ2-5,TRBV5-1,once,TRBD1,TGCGCCAGCAGCTGGGGTGGACAGGGGGCTGGGGAGACCCAGTACTTC,CASSWGGQGAGETQYF
TRBJ1-3,TRBV28,-,TRBD1,TGTGCCAGCAGTTTATTGGGGACAGTATTATACTCTGGAAACACCATATATTTT,CASSLLGTVLYSGNTIYF
TRBJ2-6,TRBV21-1,-,-,TGTGCCAGCAGCAAAGGAAAGGGAGAAAGCTCTGGGGCCAACGTCCTGACTTTC,CASSKGKGESSGANVLTF
TRBJ2-7,TRBV10-3,-,-,TGTGCCATCACAGGGGCACAGGCAACCCACGAGCAGTACTTC,CAITGAQATHEQYF
TRBJ1-1,TRBV10-3,-,-,TGTGCCATCAGTGACACGAGGGACACTGAAGCTTTCTTT,CAISDTRDTEAFF
TRBJ1-2,TRBV29-1,-,-,TGCAGCGGGGACAGCTACACCTTC,CSGDSYTF
TRBJ2-3,TRBV19,-,-,TGTGCCAGTAGTATAGGGACGGGAGGGGGCGCAGATACGCAGTATTTT,CASSIGTGGGADTQYF
TRBJ1-5,TRBV7-3,once,-,TGTGCCAGCAACTGGGGGGAGGGAGTTCATCAGCCCCAGCATTTT,CASNWGEGVHQPQHF
TRBJ2-3,TRBV9,-,-,TGTGCCAGCAGCGTCGTGGACTACTACACAGATACGCAGTATTTT,CASSVVDYYTDTQYF
TRBJ1-1,TRBV27,-,-,TGTGCCAGCAGTGGCGGGACTGAAGCTTTCTTT,CASSGGTEAFF
TRBJ2-3,TRBV6-5,-,TRBD2,TGTGCCAGCAGCTACTCTAGCGGGAGGGGCACAGATACGCAGTATTTT,CASSYSSGRGTDTQYF